Given below is one T cell receptor (beta chain) in context. Its recognized antigen is unknown. Nothing much larger sits one base from this clone, and base qualities are not available. The data were taken from a study of blood T cell repertoires in COVID-19 (dated by TCRdb to 2020 to 2022). Looking at the study overall: The collaborator samples originated in the United States, Italy and Spain and spanned the acute and convalescent phases of COVID-19. The repertoires were released in a freely available public database intended as a resource for research on the immune response to SARS-CoV-2. The prospective study material was composed of cDNA or gDNA derived from T cells, B-cell-depleted T cells, or PBMCs. The dataset comprised deeply sampled blood TCRbeta repertoires from subjects exposed to, actively infected with, or recovered from COVID-19. The sample metadata nearly always contained a de-identified subject ID, COVID-19 status, age in years and sex. Samples were obtained from the ongoing ImmuneRACE study (first 160 participants) and from about 1,300 subjects provided by 6 global collaborators. Where HLA class I and class II types were available, the types were taken from metadata supplied by the sample provider, not from assay-based typing. What the study reported, not specific to this receptor: Clinical and demographic metadata were provided uncurated, with the amount varying by source and participant.

The collaborating institutions used their own protocols to collect whole blood in K2EDTA tubes. For TCRbeta analysis, collaborators shipped samples in one of three forms: frozen whole blood, isolated PBMCs, or DNA extracted from either of those sample types. TCRbeta CDR3 regions were amplified from genomic DNA using the immunoSEQ Assay, a bias-controlled multiplex PCR. As for the authors' bioinformatics: The number of nucleated cells in each sample was estimated from the amplification of reference gene primers within the assay. To quantify the absolute abundance of each unique TCRbeta CDR3 rearrangement, sequence reads were collapsed and filtered. For each sample, productive Simpson clonality was calculated by taking the square root of Simpson's diversity index across productive rearrangements. Entries here come from immuneACCESS through TCRdb and include only in-frame sequences with V and J called. Some clones fail to appear in such tables; in the studies checked, an unresolved V gene covers under half of the shortfall, and the cause of the remainder is unknown. The D gene and trimming were derived from the DNA, and the V and J assignments and clone size from that table. The table for this sample lists about 90,000 clones; around 87% of them were counted only once. The top ten hold 17% of the sample.

The germline V gene provides CDR1 SGHDT and CDR2 YYEEEE. Trimming removed 3 bases from V and 7 bases from J, leaving 13 bases between the germline ends. The CDR3 starts with the cysteine, ends with the phenylalanine, and has 14 residues. Of all the DNA, just the CDR3 is kept, 42 bases in frame from base 1. Material: peripheral blood. This chain is built from TRBV5-6 and TRBJ2-2, with no confidently assigned D gene. The origin of this receptor is a human donor in a cohort sampled during active COVID-19. The bases read TGTGCCAGCAGCTCCCCCGCGTCGGGCGGGGAGCTGTTTTTT. Translated, this is CASSSPASGGELFF.